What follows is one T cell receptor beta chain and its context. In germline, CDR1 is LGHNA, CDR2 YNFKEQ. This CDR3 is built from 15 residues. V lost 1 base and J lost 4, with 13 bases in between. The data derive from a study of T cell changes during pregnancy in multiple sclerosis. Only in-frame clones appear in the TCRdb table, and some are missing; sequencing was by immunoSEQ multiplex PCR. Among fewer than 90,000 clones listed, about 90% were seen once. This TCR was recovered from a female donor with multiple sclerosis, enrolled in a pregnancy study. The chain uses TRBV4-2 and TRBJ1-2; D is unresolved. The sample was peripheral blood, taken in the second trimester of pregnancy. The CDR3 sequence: CASSQGGAVLYGYTF. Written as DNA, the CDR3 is TGTGCCAGCAGCCAAGGGGGAGCAGTACTCTATGGCTACACCTTC.